This T cell receptor beta chain was sequenced for a study of blood T cell repertoires in COVID-19. Study in general: Some COVID-19 samples were acute and others convalescent; all came from the United States, Italy and Spain.

Some clones are missing from TCRdb's copy, which holds only in-frame ones; the method was immunoSEQ multiplex PCR. The data hold roughly 60,000 clones, with approximately 83% observed a single time. The V gene end was trimmed by 0 bases and the J gene end by 0 bases; junction bases not matched to a gene: 11. Germline values: CDR1 GTSNPN, CDR2 SVGIG (reference sequence). The CDR3 spans 19 residues. Specimen: peripheral blood. The sequence was obtained from an older man with COVID-19, enrolled during active disease. V and J are TRBV30 and TRBJ2-3; 11 positions agree with TRBD2. The CDR3 here is CAWSVYLAGGPSSTDTQYF. CDR3 bases: TGTGCCTGGAGTGTCTATCTAGCGGGAGGCCCAAGTAGCACAGATACGCAGTATTTT.